Listed here are 27 T cell receptor beta chains from one sample, sequenced in a study of shared clonotypes between healthy human individuals. Profiling relied on immunoSEQ multiplex PCR, and the TCRdb table lists in-frame clones only, not all of them. The data contain about 1,900,000 clones, 85% to 95% of them singletons. Naive CD8 populations comprised CD45RO-negative cells positively selected for CCR7, excluding terminally differentiated effector memory CD45RA+ cells. Sequencing was done on a sample of naive CD8+ T cells sorted from blood. These receptors were taken from a man between 18 and 35 years old in good health.

The chain recombines TRBV29-1 with TRBJ1-1; no clear D gene. Germline CDR1 reads SQVTM; CDR2 reads ANQGSEA. The CDR3 contains 10 residues. The germline V and J ends were trimmed by 3 bases and 6 bases, with 5 bases remaining between them. CDR3 DNA sequence: TGCAGCGTTGATAGCTCTGAAGCTTTCTTT. Protein sequence: CSVDSSEAFF.

The CDR3 loop reads CSVDRRPSTDTQYF. The CDR3 DNA sequence: TGCAGCGTTGATCGCCGCCCGAGCACAGATACGCAGTATTTT. The chain joins TRBV29-1 to TRBJ2-3; D unclear. With 3 bases removed from V and 0 bases from J, the gap between germline ends came to 10 bases. This CDR3 contains 14 residues. Per germline, CDR1 SQVTM and CDR2 ANQGSEA.

J is TRBJ1-5 and V is TRBV15; TRBD1 matches at 7 bases. Trimming took 5 bases from V and 3 from J; bases not matched to a gene: 7. CDR1 and CDR2 from the germline V gene are LNHNV and YYDKDF (reference sequence). The CDR3 has 15 amino acids. The CDR3 coding sequence is TGTGCCACCAGCGGAACTACAGGGGACAATCAGCCCCAGCATTTT. It is translated as CATSGTTGDNQPQHF.

The chain uses TRBV4-1 and TRBJ2-7, with D perhaps TRBD1 or TRBD2 (6 bases each). Germline V gene data show CDR1 as MGHRA and CDR2 as YSYEKL. The CDR3 is 16 residues long. V lost 0 bases and J lost 2, with 14 bases in between. The CDR3 sequence is CASSQDIGGRTYEQYF. Here the CDR3 DNA reads TGCGCCAGCAGCCAAGATATAGGGGGGAGAACCTACGAGCAGTACTTC.

J is TRBJ2-7 and V is TRBV6-6; 9 bases line up with TRBD1. The CDR3 spans 14 residues. The germline gives CDR1 MNHNY, CDR2 SVGAGI (reference sequence). Losses at the gene ends were 5 bases for V and 3 bases for J; bases not matched to a gene: 5. CDR3 sequence (DNA): TGTGCCAGCAGTATAGGGACAGGGAACTACGAGCAGTACTTC. Its translation is CASSIGTGNYEQYF.

The rearrangement uses TRBV6-5 and TRBJ2-3, with 8 bases lining up with TRBD2. CDR3 length: 15 amino acids. The V gene's germline CDR1 is MNHEY and CDR2 SVGAGI. Trimming cost V 5 bases and J 5 bases; bases outside gene matches: 9. CDR3 coding DNA: TGTGCCAGCAGTACCCTAAGCGGGAGTGGAGATACGCAGTATTTT. Amino acid sequence: CASSTLSGSGDTQYF.

This chain links TRBV6-5 with TRBJ1-2; a weak D match, TRBD1 (6 bases). Trimming removed 2 bases at V and 12 bases at J, with 16 bases between. CDR3 length equals 13 residues. Germline CDR1 MNHEY, CDR2 SVGAGI. CDR3: CASSYRAGADHTF. The CDR3 coding sequence is TGTGCCAGCAGTTACAGGGCAGGGGCGGATCACACCTTC.

This sequence joins TRBV2 and TRBJ1-5; 7 nucleotides align to TRBD1. Germline assignment: CDR1 SNHLY and CDR2 FYNNEI. The V and J ends lost 2 bases and 7 bases, in that order; junction bases with no gene match: 5. The length of the CDR3 is 14 residues. CDR3 sequence reads: CASSERGGGQPQHF. In nucleotides, the CDR3 is TGTGCCAGCAGTGAACGAGGGGGCGGGCAGCCCCAGCATTTT.

The V gene is TRBV11-3, the J gene TRBJ2-2; D is ambiguous. This CDR3 is 13 amino acids long. Germline V gene lookup returns CDR1 SGHNT and CDR2 YENEEA. V lost 0 bases to trimming and J lost 6 bases, with 5 bases between them. The CDR3 protein is CASSLDRPGELFF. The CDR3, as DNA: TGTGCCAGCAGCTTAGATCGTCCCGGGGAGCTGTTTTTT.

The chain links TRBV7-9 to TRBJ2-1; 9 nucleotides line up with TRBD2. This CDR3 comprises 16 residues. The germline V gene has CDR1 SEHNR and CDR2 FQNEAQ (reference sequence). V lost 2 bases, J lost 8 bases, and 10 bases stayed unmatched. The CDR3, as DNA: TGTGCCAGCAGCTTAAGCACGGGACTAGCTGCGGATGAGCAGTTCTTC. It specifies CASSLSTGLAADEQFF.

This chain links TRBV9 with TRBJ1-4; 7 nucleotides match TRBD1. The junction had 11 bases not matched to a gene; V was cut back by 4 bases and J by 5 bases. The CDR3 runs to 16 residues. Per the germline V gene, CDR1 is SGDLS and CDR2 is YYNGEE. In DNA, the CDR3 is TGTGCCAGCAGCAATGCTCCGGGACAGACGAATGAAAAACTGTTTTTT. Its translation is CASSNAPGQTNEKLFF.

V and J are TRBV4-1 and TRBJ1-1, with D perhaps matching TRBD1 (6 bases). Trimming removed 1 base from V and 5 bases from J, with 8 bases in between. The V gene's germline CDR1 is MGHRA and CDR2 YSYEKL. There are 13 residues in the CDR3. CDR3 sequence (DNA): TGCGCCAGCAGCCAAGCAGGGGTAACTGAAGCTTTCTTT. This translates into CASSQAGVTEAFF.

The gene calls are TRBV7-2 and TRBJ2-7; 10 bases match TRBD2. V lost 3 bases and J lost 0; bases outside the gene matches: 5. This CDR3 is 16 amino acids long. CDR1 is SGHTA and CDR2 is FQGNSA in the germline V gene. CDR3 in amino acids: CASSLLSGRASYEQYF. CDR3 DNA: TGTGCCAGCAGCTTGTTAAGCGGGAGGGCCTCCTACGAGCAGTACTTC.

Note on this clone: Within the sample, other DNA sequences also encode this same CDR3. V gene TRBV9 combines with J gene TRBJ2-1; no firm D call. V was shortened by 0 bases and J by 5 bases, with 6 bases between the two germline ends. The CDR3 has 13 residues. Germline assignment: CDR1 SGDLS and CDR2 YYNGEE. CDR3 DNA: TGTGCCAGCAGCGTAGTGAGTAACAATGAGCAGTTCTTC. Protein sequence: CASSVVSNNEQFF. The whole variable domain, filled in from reference TRBV9 and TRBJ2-1, reads DSGVTQTPKHLITATGQRVTLRCSPRSGDLSVYWYQQSLDQGLQFLIQYYNGEERAKGNILERFSAQQFPDLHSELNLSSLELGDSALYFCASSVVSNNEQFFGPGTRLTVL.

This rearrangement joins TRBV29-1 to TRBJ2-7; 9 bases fit TRBD1. There are 13 residues in the CDR3. The V gene's germline CDR1 is SQVTM and CDR2 ANQGSEA. V lost 6 bases to trimming and J lost 3 bases; unmatched junction nucleotides: 6. Here the CDR3 DNA reads TGCAGCGTACGGACAGGGGAGGGCTACGAGCAGTACTTC. It encodes CSVRTGEGYEQYF.

The chain is built from TRBV7-9 and TRBJ2-7; the match to TRBD2 covers 10 bases. CDR3 length: 14 amino acids. Germline trimming cut 5 bases from V and 5 bases from J; bases unmatched to any gene: 6. In germline, CDR1 is SEHNR, CDR2 FQNEAQ (reference sequence). The CDR3 bases are TGTGCCAGCAGCCCTAGCGGGAGCAGGAACGAGCAGTACTTC. Its protein product is CASSPSGSRNEQYF.

The chain is built from TRBV4-1 and TRBJ2-7; a possible D gene is TRBD2 (6 bases). The CDR3 loop spans 17 amino acids. CDR1 is MGHRA and CDR2 is YSYEKL in the germline V gene. V lost 1 base and J lost 4, with 20 bases in between. Here the CDR3 reads CASSQASGASGSYEQYF. The CDR3 region has the DNA TGCGCCAGCAGCCAAGCTTCGGGAGCTTCAGGATCGTACGAGCAGTACTTC.

This chain connects TRBV19 to TRBJ2-7; D may match TRBD1 or TRBD2 (5 bases each). The CDR3 sequence is 15 residues long. Germline loops: CDR1 LNHDA, CDR2 SQIVND (reference sequence). V gave up 1 base and J gave up 5 bases, with 15 bases separating them. The CDR3 sequence is CASSIGQGRIHEQYF. CDR3 nucleotide sequence: TGTGCCAGTAGTATAGGTCAGGGACGGATCCACGAGCAGTACTTC.

The V gene is TRBV7-9, the J gene TRBJ2-3; 8 bases map to TRBD2. Germline V lookup: CDR1 SEHNR, CDR2 FQNEAQ (reference sequence). J gave up 6 bases and V 1 base, and 3 bases lay outside the gene matches. The CDR3 contains 14 residues. The CDR3 DNA follows: TGTGCCAGCAGCTTAGAAGCGGGAGCTGATACGCAGTATTTT. Translating gives CASSLEAGADTQYF. Looking up the rest from reference TRBV7-9 and TRBJ2-3 gives the full variable domain: DTGVSQNPRHKITKRGQNVTFRCDPISEHNRLYWYRQTLGQGPEFLTYFQNEAQLEKSRLLSDRFSAERPKGSFSTLEIQRTEQGDSAMYLCASSLEAGADTQYFGPGTRLTVL.

The chain employs TRBV7-9 and TRBJ2-7; the D gene is possibly TRBD1 (6 bases). Trimming stripped 5 bases from V and 3 bases from J, with 17 bases between. Germline V gene lookup returns CDR1 SEHNR and CDR2 FQNEAQ (reference sequence). The CDR3 spans 15 residues. CDR3 DNA sequence: TGTGCCAGCAGCCTCGTGGATGGGGGCCTCTACGAGCAGTACTTC. Its translation is CASSLVDGGLYEQYF.

This clone was seen only once. V gene TRBV10-1 combines with J gene TRBJ2-7; D perhaps matches TRBD2 (5 bases). The germline V gene has CDR1 WNHNN and CDR2 SYGVQD (reference sequence). The CDR3 length is 17 residues. V was clipped by 0 bases and J by 2 bases, with 17 bases between them. The CDR3 DNA follows: TGCGCCAGCAGTGAGTCGTTCGGGGAGATGAACCCCTACGAGCAGTACTTC. Its protein is CASSESFGEMNPYEQYF.

The genes are TRBV6-4 and TRBJ1-3; D is perhaps TRBD1 (6 bases). Germline CDR1 is MRHNA and CDR2 is SNTAGT. The CDR3 has 18 residues. The V end was cut by 6 bases, the J end by 0 bases, with 21 bases between. The CDR3 here is CASRKTGTGPYSGNTIYF. CDR3 bases: TGTGCCAGCAGAAAGACAGGTACCGGCCCTTACTCTGGAAACACCATATATTTT.

The chain employs TRBV10-1 and TRBJ2-2, with D possibly matching TRBD1 (5 bases). The CDR3 has 11 amino acids. Germline assignment: CDR1 WNHNN and CDR2 SYGVQD (reference sequence). The V gene lost 8 bases and the J gene lost 8 bases, with 9 bases spanning the gap. CDR3 in DNA: TGCGCCAGCGGGGCCGAGGGGGAGCTGTTTTTT. This codes for CASGAEGELFF.

The chain combines TRBV11-2 with TRBJ2-5, with 8 positions matching TRBD1. Germline V gives CDR1 SGHAT, CDR2 FQNNGV. Trimming at V came to 0 bases and at J to 7 bases, leaving 7 bases not matched to a gene. The CDR3 is made up of 15 amino acids. The CDR3 sequence is CASSLDGGDRRTQYF. CDR3 nucleotide sequence: TGTGCCAGCAGCTTAGATGGAGGGGACAGGCGGACCCAGTACTTC.

The rearrangement links TRBV27 to TRBJ2-5; perhaps TRBD1 as D (5 bases). CDR3 length: 14 amino acids. Per germline, CDR1 MNHEY and CDR2 SMNVEV (reference sequence). V was cut by 3 bases and J by 5 bases, with 13 bases left in between. The CDR3 DNA reads TGTGCCAGCAGTTTTCTACAGGACGGGGAGACCCAGTACTTC. Translation gives CASSFLQDGETQYF.

CDR3 loop: CSVEGGPGHNTEAFF. In DNA form, the CDR3 reads TGCAGCGTTGAAGGGGGGCCGGGACACAACACTGAAGCTTTCTTT. The chain recombines TRBV29-1 with TRBJ1-1, with D possibly matching TRBD1 (6 bases). Germline V CDR1 and CDR2: SQVTM, ANQGSEA. The CDR3 totals 15 residues. V lost 1 base to trimming and J lost 2 bases, with 14 bases between them.

The chain recombines TRBV28 with TRBJ2-3, with D tentatively TRBD1 or TRBD2 (5 bases each). The germline CDR1 and CDR2 sequences are MDHEN and SYDVKM. This CDR3 has 14 residues. Deletions cut 6 bases from V and 6 bases from J, with 16 bases between. As DNA, the CDR3 is TGTGCCAGCAGCCCCTGGGGAGAGGGGGATACGCAGTATTTT. Translated, it gives CASSPWGEGDTQYF.